The source of this T cell receptor beta chain is a study of siplizumab effects on memory and regulatory T cells. Study results and caveats: For mappable alloreactive CD4+ clones, the mean Treg-derived fraction was roughly 70% with siplizumab and roughly 25% in controls. The alloresponse seemed to draw substantially on naive T cells, which appeared more diverse than memory cells.

Libraries were prepared by immunoSEQ multiplex PCR; TCRdb keeps only in-frame clonotypes and omits some of them. The sample holds about 100,000 clones; 75% to 95% are singletons and the top ten take 0.15%. Turning to this clone: What it binds is unknown.

CDR1 and CDR2 from the germline V gene are SGDLS and YYNGEE. The CDR3 has 15 amino acids. The ends lost 4 bases at V and 1 base at J; junction bases unmatched: 2. The sample consisted of CD4+ T cells sorted from blood. This sequence was found in a human donor in good health. The chain couples TRBV9 to TRBJ2-6; TRBD1 aligns across 7 bases. The chain's CDR3 is CASSSQGSGANVLTF. CDR3 in DNA: TGTGCCAGCAGCTCACAGGGGTCTGGGGCCAACGTCCTGACTTTC.